Reported below is one T cell receptor (beta chain). Its antigen is not identified. TCRdb keeps only in-frame clones here, not all; method: immunoSEQ multiplex PCR. The sample has 78,000 or so clones; more than 85% are singletons. This specimen comes from a study of OX40 agonist ivuxolimab in advanced cancers. Turning to the study itself: The study enrolled dose-escalation patients with hepatocellular carcinoma, melanoma, renal cell or head and neck cancer. Allowance was made for prior anti-PD-1, anti-PD-L1 or anti-CTLA-4 therapy, and approximately 40% had some.

Whole-study findings and limits: The antigen specificity of the peripheral T cells (those that were expanded) was not determined.

The sample was CD4+ or CD8+ T cells sorted from blood, taken in a trial of the OX40 agonist ivuxolimab. The source of this sequence is an adult with an advanced solid tumor such as melanoma, head and neck, liver or kidney cancer.

CDR3 sequence (DNA): TGTGCCAGCAGTTACTTCAACGACAGGGGGGGCTACACCTTC. As protein: CASSYFNDRGGYTF. The chain joins TRBV6-5 to TRBJ1-2; 9 nucleotides align to TRBD1. Germline V lookup: CDR1 MNHEY, CDR2 SVGAGI. With 1 base clipped from V and 8 bases from J, the junction kept 5 bases outside the gene matches. The CDR3 spans 14 residues.